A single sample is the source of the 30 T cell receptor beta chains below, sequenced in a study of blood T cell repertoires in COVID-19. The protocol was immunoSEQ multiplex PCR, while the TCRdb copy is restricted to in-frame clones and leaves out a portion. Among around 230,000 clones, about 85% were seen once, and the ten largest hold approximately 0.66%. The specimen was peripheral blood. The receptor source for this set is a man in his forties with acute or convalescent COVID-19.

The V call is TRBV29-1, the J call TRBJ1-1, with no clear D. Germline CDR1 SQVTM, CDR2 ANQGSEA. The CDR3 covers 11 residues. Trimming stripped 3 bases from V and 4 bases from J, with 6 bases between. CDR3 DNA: TGCAGCGTTGAGAGGGCCACTGAAGCTTTCTTT. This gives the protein CSVERATEAFF.

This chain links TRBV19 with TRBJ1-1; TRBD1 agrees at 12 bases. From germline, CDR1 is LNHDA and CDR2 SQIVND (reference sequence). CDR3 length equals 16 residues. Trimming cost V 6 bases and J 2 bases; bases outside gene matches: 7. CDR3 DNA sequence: TGTGCCAGTAGCGGGGGGACAGGGGGCCTAAACACTGAAGCTTTCTTT. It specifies CASSGGTGGLNTEAFF.

CDR3 nucleotide sequence: TGCGCCAGCAGCTTGGCCAGGGAAGAGACCCAGTACTTC. Its translation: CASSLAREETQYF. This sequence joins TRBV5-1 and TRBJ2-5; TRBD1 is a possible D gene (5 bases). Germline V gene sequence: CDR1 SGHRS, CDR2 YFSETQ. This CDR3 comprises 13 residues. Trimming cost V 0 bases and J 3 bases, with 6 bases left between them.

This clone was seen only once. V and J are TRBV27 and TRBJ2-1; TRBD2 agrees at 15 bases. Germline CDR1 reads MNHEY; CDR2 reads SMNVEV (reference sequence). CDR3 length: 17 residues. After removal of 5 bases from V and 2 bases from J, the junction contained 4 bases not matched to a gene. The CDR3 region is CASSPGTSGGPYNEQFF. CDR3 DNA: TGTGCCAGCAGTCCCGGGACTAGCGGGGGGCCCTACAATGAGCAGTTCTTC.

CDR3 coding DNA: TGTGCCAGCAGCTTGACGGGGTATGGCTACACCTTC. This sequence encodes CASSLTGYGYTF. V gene TRBV7-8 combines with J gene TRBJ1-2, with D hard to call. The germline V gene encodes CDR1 SGHVS and CDR2 FQNEAQ. Trimming left V 3 bases short and J 5 bases short, with 7 bases between. There are 12 residues in the CDR3.

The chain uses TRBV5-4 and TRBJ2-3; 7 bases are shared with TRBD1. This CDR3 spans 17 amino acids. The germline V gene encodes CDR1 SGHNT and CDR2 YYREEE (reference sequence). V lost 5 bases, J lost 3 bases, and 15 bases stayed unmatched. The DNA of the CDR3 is TGTGCCAGCAGTGCTGCAGTAGGGACAGCAACAACAGATACGCAGTATTTT. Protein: CASSAAVGTATTDTQYF.

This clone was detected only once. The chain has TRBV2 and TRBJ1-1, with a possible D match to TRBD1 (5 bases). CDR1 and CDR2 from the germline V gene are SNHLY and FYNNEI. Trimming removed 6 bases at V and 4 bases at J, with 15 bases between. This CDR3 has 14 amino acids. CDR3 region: CASRVREAGTEAFF. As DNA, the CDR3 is TGTGCCAGCAGGGTCAGGGAGGCTGGCACTGAAGCTTTCTTT. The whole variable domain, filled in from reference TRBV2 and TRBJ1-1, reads EPEVTQTPSHQVTQMGQEVILRCVPISNHLYFYWYRQILGQKVEFLVSFYNNEISEKSEIFDDQFSVERPDGSNFTLKIRSTKLEDSAMYFCASRVREAGTEAFFGQGTRLTVV.

The CDR3 DNA reads TGTGCCAGCAGTTTACTCCAGCGGGAAGGAGATACGCAGTATTTT. Translated: CASSLLQREGDTQYF. This sequence joins TRBV28 and TRBJ2-3; 7 bases map to TRBD2. After removal of 2 bases from V and 5 bases from J, the junction contained 7 bases not matched to a gene. This CDR3 has 15 residues. CDR1 is MDHEN and CDR2 is SYDVKM in the germline V gene. The variable domain in full, completed from reference TRBV28 and TRBJ2-3, reads DVKVTQSSRYLVKRTGEKVFLECVQDMDHENMFWYRQDPGLGLRLIYFSYDVKMKEKGDIPEGYSVSREKKERFSLILESASTNQTSMYLCASSLLQREGDTQYFGPGTRLTVL.

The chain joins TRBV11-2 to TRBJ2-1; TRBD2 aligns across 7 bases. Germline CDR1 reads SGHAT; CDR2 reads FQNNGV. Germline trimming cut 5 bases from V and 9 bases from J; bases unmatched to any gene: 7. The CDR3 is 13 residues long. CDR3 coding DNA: TGTGCCAGCAGCCCAGCGGGGTGGTCTGAGCAGTTCTTC. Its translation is CASSPAGWSEQFF.

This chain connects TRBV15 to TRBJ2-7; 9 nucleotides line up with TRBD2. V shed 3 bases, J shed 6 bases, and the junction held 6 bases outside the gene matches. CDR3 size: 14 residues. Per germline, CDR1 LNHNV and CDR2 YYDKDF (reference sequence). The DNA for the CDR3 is TGTGCCACCAGCAGCCTAGCGGGATGGGGCGAGCAGTACTTC. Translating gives CATSSLAGWGEQYF.

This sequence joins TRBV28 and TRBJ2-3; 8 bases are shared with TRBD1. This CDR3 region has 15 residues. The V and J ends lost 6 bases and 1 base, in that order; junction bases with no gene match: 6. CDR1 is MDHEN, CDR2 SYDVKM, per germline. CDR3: CASRRQGAGTDTQYF. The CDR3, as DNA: TGTGCCAGCAGACGTCAGGGGGCCGGCACAGATACGCAGTATTTT.

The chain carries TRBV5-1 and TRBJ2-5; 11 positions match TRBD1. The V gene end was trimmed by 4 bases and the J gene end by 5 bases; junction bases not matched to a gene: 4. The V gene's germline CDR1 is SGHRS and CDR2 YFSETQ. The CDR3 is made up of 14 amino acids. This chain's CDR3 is CASSPDRGLETQYF. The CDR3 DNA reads TGCGCCAGCAGCCCGGACAGGGGGCTGGAGACCCAGTACTTC.

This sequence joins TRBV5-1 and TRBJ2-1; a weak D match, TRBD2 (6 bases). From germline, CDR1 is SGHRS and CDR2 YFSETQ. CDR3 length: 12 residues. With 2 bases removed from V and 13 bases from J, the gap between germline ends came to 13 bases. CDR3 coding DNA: TGCGCCAGCAGCTTAGTTCCCGGGGGTCAGTTCTTC. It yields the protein CASSLVPGGQFF.

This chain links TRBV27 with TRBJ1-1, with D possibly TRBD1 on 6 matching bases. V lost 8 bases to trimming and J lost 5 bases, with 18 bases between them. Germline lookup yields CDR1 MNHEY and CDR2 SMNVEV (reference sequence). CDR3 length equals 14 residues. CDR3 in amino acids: CASVKWGRNTEAFF. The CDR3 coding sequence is TGTGCCAGCGTCAAGTGGGGGCGCAATACTGAAGCTTTCTTT.

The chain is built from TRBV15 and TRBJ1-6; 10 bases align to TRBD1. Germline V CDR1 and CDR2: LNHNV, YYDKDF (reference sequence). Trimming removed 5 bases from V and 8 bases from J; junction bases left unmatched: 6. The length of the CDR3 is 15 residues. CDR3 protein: CATSARTGGDSPLHF. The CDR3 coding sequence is TGTGCCACCAGCGCCCGGACAGGGGGGGATTCACCCCTCCACTTT.

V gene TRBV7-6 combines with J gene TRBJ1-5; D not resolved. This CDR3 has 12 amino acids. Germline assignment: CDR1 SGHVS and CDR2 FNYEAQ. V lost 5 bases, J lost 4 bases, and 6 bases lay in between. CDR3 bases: TGTGCCAGCAGCAATCTAAATCAGCCCCAGCATTTT. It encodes CASSNLNQPQHF.

Written as DNA, the CDR3 is TGCGCCAGCAGCCTAACAGCGGGAGAACGGTACGAGCAGTACTTC. It codes for CASSLTAGERYEQYF. V gene TRBV5-1 combines with J gene TRBJ2-7; 8 bases match TRBD2. The CDR3 has 15 residues. Germline CDR1 SGHRS, CDR2 YFSETQ. Trimming took 4 bases from V and 4 from J; bases not matched to a gene: 10.

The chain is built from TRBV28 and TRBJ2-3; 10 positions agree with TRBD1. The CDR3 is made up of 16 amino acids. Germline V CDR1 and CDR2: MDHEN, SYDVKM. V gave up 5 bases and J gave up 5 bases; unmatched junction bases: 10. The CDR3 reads CASSATGTGVKDTQYF. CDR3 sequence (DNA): TGTGCCAGCAGTGCTACCGGGACAGGGGTTAAAGATACGCAGTATTTT.

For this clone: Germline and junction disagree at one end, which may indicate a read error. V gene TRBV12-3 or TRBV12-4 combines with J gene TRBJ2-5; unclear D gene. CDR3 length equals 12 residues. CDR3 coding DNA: TGTGCCAGCAGGTTAGACTCGAAGACCCAGTACTTC. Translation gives CASRLDSKTQYF.

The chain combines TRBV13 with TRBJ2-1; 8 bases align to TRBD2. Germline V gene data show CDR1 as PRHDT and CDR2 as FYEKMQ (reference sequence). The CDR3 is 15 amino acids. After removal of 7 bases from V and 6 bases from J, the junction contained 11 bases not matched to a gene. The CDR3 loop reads CASTLGLVGSNEQFF. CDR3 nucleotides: TGTGCCAGCACCCTGGGACTAGTGGGGTCCAATGAGCAGTTCTTC.

The CDR3 DNA reads as TGTGCCAGCAGCCCCCGGGACAGCTTACCCTACGAGCAGTACTTC. Protein: CASSPRDSLPYEQYF. The chain has TRBV7-2 and TRBJ2-7, with 7 bases matching TRBD1. The CDR3 loop spans 15 amino acids. The J segment lost 2 bases and the V segment lost 5 bases, leaving 9 bases of the junction unmatched. Germline CDR1 reads SGHTA; CDR2 reads FQGNSA.

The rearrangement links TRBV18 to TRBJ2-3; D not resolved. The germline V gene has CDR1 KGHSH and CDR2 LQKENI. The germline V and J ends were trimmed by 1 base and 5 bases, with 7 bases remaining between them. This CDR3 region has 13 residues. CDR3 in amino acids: CASSPRLVDTQYF. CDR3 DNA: TGTGCCAGCTCACCACGATTAGTAGATACGCAGTATTTT.

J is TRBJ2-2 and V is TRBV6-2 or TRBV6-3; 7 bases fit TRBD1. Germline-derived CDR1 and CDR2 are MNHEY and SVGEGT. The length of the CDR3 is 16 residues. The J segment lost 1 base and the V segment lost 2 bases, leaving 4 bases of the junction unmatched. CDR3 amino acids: CASSYQWTGNTGELFF. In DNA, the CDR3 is TGTGCCAGCAGTTACCAATGGACAGGGAACACCGGGGAGCTGTTTTTT.

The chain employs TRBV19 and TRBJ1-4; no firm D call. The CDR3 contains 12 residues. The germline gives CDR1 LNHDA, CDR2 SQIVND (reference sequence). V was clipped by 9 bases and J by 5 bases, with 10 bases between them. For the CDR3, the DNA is TGTGCCAGCTCAGGTTTAAATGAAAAACTGTTTTTT. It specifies CASSGLNEKLFF.

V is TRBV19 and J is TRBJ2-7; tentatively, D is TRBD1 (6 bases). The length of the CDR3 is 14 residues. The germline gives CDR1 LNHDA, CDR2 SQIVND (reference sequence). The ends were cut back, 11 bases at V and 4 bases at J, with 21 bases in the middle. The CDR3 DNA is TGTGCCGTTTCACCCCTCGGACAGCCTTACGAGCAGTACTTC. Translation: CAVSPLGQPYEQYF. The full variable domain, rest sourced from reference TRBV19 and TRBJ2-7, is DGGITQSPKYLFRKEGQNVTLSCEQNLNHDAMYWYRQDPGQGLRLIYYSQIVNDFQKGDIAEGYSVSREKKESFPLTVTSAQKNPTAFYLCAVSPLGQPYEQYFGPGTRLTVT.

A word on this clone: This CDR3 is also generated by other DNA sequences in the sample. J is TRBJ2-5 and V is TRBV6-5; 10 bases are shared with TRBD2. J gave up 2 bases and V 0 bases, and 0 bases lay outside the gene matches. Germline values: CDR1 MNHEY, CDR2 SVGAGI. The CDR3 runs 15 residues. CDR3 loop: CASSYSSGGQETQYF. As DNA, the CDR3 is TGTGCCAGCAGTTACTCTAGCGGGGGGCAAGAGACCCAGTACTTC.

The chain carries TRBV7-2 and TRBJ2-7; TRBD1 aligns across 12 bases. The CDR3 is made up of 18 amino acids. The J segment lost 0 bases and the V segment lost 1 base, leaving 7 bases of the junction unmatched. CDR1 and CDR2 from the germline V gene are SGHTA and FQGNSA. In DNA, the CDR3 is TGTGCCAGCAGCTTAGAGCGGGGGGGACAGGGGGCCTCCTACGAGCAGTACTTC. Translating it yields CASSLERGGQGASYEQYF.

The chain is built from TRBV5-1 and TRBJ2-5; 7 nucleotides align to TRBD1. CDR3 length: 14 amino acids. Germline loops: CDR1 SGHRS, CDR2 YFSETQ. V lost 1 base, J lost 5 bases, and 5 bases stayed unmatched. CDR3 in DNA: TGCGCCAGCAGCTTGTACAGGGGCCCGGAGACCCAGTACTTC. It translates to CASSLYRGPETQYF.

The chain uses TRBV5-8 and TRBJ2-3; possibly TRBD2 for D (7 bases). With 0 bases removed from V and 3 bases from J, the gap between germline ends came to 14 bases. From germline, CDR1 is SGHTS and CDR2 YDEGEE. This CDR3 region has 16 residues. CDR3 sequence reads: CASSLAGRGRTDTQYF. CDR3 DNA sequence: TGTGCCAGCAGCTTGGCGGGGCGGGGGCGAACAGATACGCAGTATTTT.

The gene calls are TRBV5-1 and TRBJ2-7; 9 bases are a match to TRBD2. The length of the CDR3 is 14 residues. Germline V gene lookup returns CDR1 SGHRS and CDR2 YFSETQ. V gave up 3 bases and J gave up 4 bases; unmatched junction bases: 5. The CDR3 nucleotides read TGCGCCAGCAGCTCAGGACTAGCGACGTACGAGCAGTACTTC. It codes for CASSSGLATYEQYF. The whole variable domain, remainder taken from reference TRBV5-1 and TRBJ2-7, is KAGVTQTPRYLIKTRGQQVTLSCSPISGHRSVSWYQQTPGQGLQFLFEYFSETQRNKGNFPGRFSGRQFSNSRSEMNVSTLELGDSALYLCASSSGLATYEQYFGPGTRLTVT.